These T cell receptor beta chains were read from a single sample in a study of blood T cells in healthy people across ages. TCRdb called the 5' RACE reads again in MiXCR, with one record for every CDR3 protein. The profile covers fewer than 950,000 distinct CDR3 sequences, with roughly 50% appearing a single time and approximately 40% taken by the ten largest. Sequenced material: blood. All receptors come from a man older than 75 in good health. Both conserved end residues are part of each CDR3. D genes are given only for firm matches. Some rows have no size entry. The others give once, few or many, or a class for an expanded clone.

>.|TRBV2|12|.|TRBJ2-4
CASSEIRTEQYF
TGTGCCAGCAGTGAGATTAGAACTGAGCAGTACTTC
>.|TRBV7-2|17|few|TRBJ2-6
CASSQSTGRSGANVLTF
TGTGCCAGCAGCCAAAGCACAGGGCGCTCTGGGGCCAACGTCCTGACTTTC
>TRBD2|TRBV5-1|15|once|TRBJ2-2
CASSFLAGATGELFF
TGCGCCAGCAGCTTCCTAGCGGGGGCCACCGGGGAGCTGTTTTTT
>TRBD1|TRBV6-2/TRBV6-3|17|.|TRBJ1-4
CASSIPGTGIIREKLFF
TGTGCCAGCAGTATACCTGGGACAGGGATTATTCGTGAAAAACTGTTTTTT
>TRBD1|TRBV13|15|.|TRBJ1-1
CATKTGGERNTEAFF
TGTGCCACCAAGACAGGGGGCGAAAGGAACACTGAAGCTTTCTTT
>TRBD2|TRBV20-1|15|.|TRBJ2-1
CSARSTTSGVHEQFF
TGCAGTGCTAGATCCACGACTAGCGGGGTACATGAGCAGTTCTTC
>TRBD2|TRBV15|16|few|TRBJ2-5
CATSRVGTSGKETQYF
TGTGCCACCAGCAGAGTTGGGACTAGCGGGAAAGAGACCCAGTACTTC
>.|TRBV5-1|12|.|TRBJ2-3
CASSSYGDTQYF
TGCGCCAGCAGCTCTTATGGGGATACGCAGTATTTT
>.|TRBV2|15|few|TRBJ2-3
CASSLGPHGSDTQYF
TGTGCCAGCAGTTTGGGACCCCACGGCTCAGATACGCAGTATTTT
>.|TRBV29-1|14|.|TRBJ2-3
CSAPRPGSTDTQYF
TGCAGCGCCCCGAGACCGGGTAGCACAGATACGCAGTATTTT
>.|TRBV7-9|15|.|TRBJ2-5
CASSPAQGGQETQYF
TGTGCCAGCAGCCCAGCCCAGGGGGGGCAAGAGACCCAGTACTTC
>.|TRBV12-3/TRBV12-4|15|few|TRBJ2-3
CASRLDRVNTDTQYF
TGTGCCAGCAGGCTGGACAGAGTTAACACAGATACGCAGTATTTT
>.|TRBV29-1|11|few|TRBJ2-7
CSAAVEYEQYF
TGCAGCGCAGCAGTGGAGTACGAGCAGTACTTC
>TRBD1|TRBV20-1|15|.|TRBJ2-7
CSAQPPGQGFYEQYF
TGCAGTGCTCAACCGCCGGGACAGGGGTTCTACGAGCAGTACTTC
>.|TRBV6-1|15|.|TRBJ1-2
CASSSTGTTTYGYTF
TGTGCCAGCAGTTCTACCGGGACAACTACCTATGGCTACACCTTC
>TRBD2|TRBV29-1|12|many|TRBJ2-5
CSVVAGAETQYF
TGCAGCGTTGTCGCGGGAGCAGAGACCCAGTACTTC
>.|TRBV6-4|14|once|TRBJ1-1
CASSEEEGMGEAFF
TGTGCCAGCAGTGAAGAGGAAGGGATGGGTGAAGCTTTCTTT
>TRBD2|TRBV20-1|15|.|TRBJ2-1
CSAQTGREGRNEQFF
TGCAGTGCCCAGACGGGGCGGGAGGGCCGGAATGAGCAGTTCTTC
>.|TRBV9|13|few|TRBJ2-1
CASSVGWGNEQFF
TGTGCCAGTAGCGTAGGGTGGGGGAATGAGCAGTTCTTC
>.|TRBV7-2|13|.|TRBJ2-5
CASSSGSGETQYF
TGTGCCAGCAGCTCCGGATCCGGGGAGACCCAGTACTTC
>.|TRBV5-1|12|.|TRBJ2-7
CASREDTHEQYF
TGCGCCAGCAGGGAGGACACCCACGAGCAGTACTTC
>.|TRBV12-3/TRBV12-4|16|.|TRBJ1-1
CASSLLLILSGTEAFF
TGTGCCAGCAGTTTACTTCTAATCCTGTCGGGCACTGAAGCTTTCTTT
>TRBD1|TRBV29-1|14|.|TRBJ1-1
CSVGTGDRTTEAFF
TGCAGCGTAGGGACAGGGGATCGAACCACTGAAGCTTTCTTT
>TRBD1|TRBV9|16|once|TRBJ1-2
CASSVGGTGRNYGYTF
TGTGCCAGCAGCGTAGGCGGGACAGGCCGTAACTATGGCTACACCTTC
>TRBD2|TRBV5-1|15|.|TRBJ2-5
CASSSLGLSGYERYF
TGCGCCAGCAGCTCACTGGGACTATCGGGCTACGAGCGGTACTTC
>.|TRBV5-1|15|.|TRBJ2-3
CASSFKKKSTDTQYF
TGCGCCAGCAGCTTCAAGAAAAAAAGCACAGATACGCAGTATTTT
>.|TRBV5-1|15|.|TRBJ2-5
CASSLQSPGWETQYF
TGCGCCAGCAGCTTACAGAGTCCTGGCTGGGAGACCCAGTACTTC
>.|TRBV29-1|12|.|TRBJ1-1
CSVEMGTREAFF
TGCAGCGTTGAGATGGGGACAAGGGAAGCTTTCTTT
>TRBD2|TRBV4-1|14|.|TRBJ2-7
CASSQTSSGPEQYF
TGCGCCAGCAGCCAGACCTCTAGCGGTCCCGAGCAGTACTTC
>.|TRBV7-8|16|few|TRBJ2-3
CASSYRRAGSTDTQYF
TGTGCCAGCAGCTACCGGAGGGCCGGGAGCACAGATACGCAGTATTTT
>.|TRBV27|10|.|TRBJ2-7
CASSFGEQYF
TGTGCCAGCAGTTTCGGAGAGCAGTACTTC
>.|TRBV7-6|16|.|TRBJ2-5
CASSFRQEDDQETQYF
TGTGCCAGCAGCTTTCGACAGGAAGACGACCAAGAGACCCAGTACTTC
>.|TRBV29-1|12|.|TRBJ2-3
CSVRDSTDTQYF
TGCAGCGTCCGGGACAGCACAGATACGCAGTATTTT
>.|TRBV7-9|16|once|TRBJ1-2
CASSRRDTSLGYGYTF
TGTGCCAGCAGCCGCAGGGACACCTCATTGGGCTATGGCTACACCTTC
>.|TRBV11-2|14|.|TRBJ1-6
CASSFPGENSPLHF
TGTGCCAGCAGCTTTCCAGGAGAGAATTCACCCCTCCACTTT
>.|TRBV28|12|.|TRBJ2-3
CASSLVGGYAYF
TGTGCCAGCAGCCTCGTAGGGGGATACGCGTATTTT
>.|TRBV20-1|12|once|TRBJ2-7
CSATGQTYEQYF
TGCAGTGCTACAGGGCAAACCTACGAGCAGTACTTC
>.|TRBV27|14|.|TRBJ2-7
CASKSGPSSYEQYF
TGTGCCAGCAAAAGCGGGCCTAGCTCCTACGAGCAGTACTTC
>.|TRBV12-5|16|.|TRBJ2-1
CASGLRVISSYNEQFF
TGTGCTAGTGGTTTGAGGGTAATTAGCTCCTACAATGAGCAGTTCTTC
>.|TRBV10-3|15|.|TRBJ2-1
CAISESIAERSEQFF
TGTGCCATCAGTGAGTCGATCGCGGAGCGCAGTGAGCAGTTCTTC
>TRBD1|TRBV6-5|14|.|TRBJ1-2
CASSRGQGSYGYTF
TGTGCCAGCAGCCGGGGACAGGGGAGCTATGGCTACACCTTC
>.|TRBV18|13|.|TRBJ1-2
CASSQTLQHGYTF
TGTGCCAGCTCACAAACGCTCCAACATGGCTACACCTTC
>.|TRBV7-2|12|.|TRBJ1-2
CASSQDITGYTF
TGTGCCAGCAGTCAGGACATCACGGGCTACACCTTC
>TRBD2|TRBV12-3/TRBV12-4|16|.|TRBJ2-1
CASSSGLAGVKNEQFF
TGTGCCAGCAGCTCGGGACTAGCGGGAGTCAAGAATGAGCAGTTCTTC
>.|TRBV15|12|.|TRBJ2-7
CATSRFPEEQYF
TGTGCCACCAGCAGATTCCCGGAGGAGCAGTACTTC
>TRBD2|TRBV27|13|few|TRBJ2-1
CASSSGLAGEQFF
TGTGCCAGCAGTTCCGGACTAGCGGGGGAGCAGTTCTTC
>TRBD2|TRBV12-3/TRBV12-4|15|.|TRBJ2-3
CASSFASGSTDTQYF
TGTGCCAGCAGTTTCGCTAGCGGGAGCACAGATACGCAGTATTTT
>TRBD2|TRBV27|13|.|TRBJ2-5
CASSRGLATSQYF
TGTGCCAGCAGTAGGGGACTAGCGACGTCCCAGTACTTC
>TRBD2|TRBV6-1|15|.|TRBJ2-1
CASSVLAGAINEQFF
TGTGCCAGCAGTGTTCTAGCGGGAGCGATCAATGAGCAGTTCTTC
>.|TRBV14|14|.|TRBJ2-1
CASAIGAGGNEQFF
TGTGCCAGTGCAATTGGCGCAGGGGGGAATGAGCAGTTCTTC
>TRBD1|TRBV27|17|.|TRBJ1-2
CASSLAGQGHAGYGYTF
TGTGCCAGCAGTTTAGCGGGACAGGGGCACGCGGGCTATGGCTACACCTTC
>TRBD1|TRBV20-1|15|.|TRBJ2-7
CSARDLGTGAYEQYF
TGCAGTGCTAGAGATTTGGGGACAGGGGCCTACGAGCAGTACTTC
>TRBD1|TRBV11-2|16|.|TRBJ2-1
CASSSTPGQEYNEQFF
TGTGCCAGCAGCTCGACACCGGGACAGGAGTACAATGAGCAGTTCTTC
>TRBD2|TRBV6-5|15|.|TRBJ2-3
CAGRRLAGVADTQYF
TGTGCCGGCAGAAGACTAGCGGGAGTCGCAGATACGCAGTATTTT